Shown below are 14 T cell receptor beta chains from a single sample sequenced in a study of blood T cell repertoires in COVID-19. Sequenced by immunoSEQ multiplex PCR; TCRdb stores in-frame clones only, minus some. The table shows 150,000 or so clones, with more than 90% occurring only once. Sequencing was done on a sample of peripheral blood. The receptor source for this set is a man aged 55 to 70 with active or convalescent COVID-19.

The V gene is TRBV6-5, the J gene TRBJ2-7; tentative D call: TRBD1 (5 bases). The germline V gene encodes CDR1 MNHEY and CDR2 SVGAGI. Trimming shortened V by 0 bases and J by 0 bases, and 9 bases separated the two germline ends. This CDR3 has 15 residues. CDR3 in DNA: TGTGCCAGCAGTTACTCAGGTGACAGCTCCTACGAGCAGTACTTC. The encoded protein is CASSYSGDSSYEQYF.

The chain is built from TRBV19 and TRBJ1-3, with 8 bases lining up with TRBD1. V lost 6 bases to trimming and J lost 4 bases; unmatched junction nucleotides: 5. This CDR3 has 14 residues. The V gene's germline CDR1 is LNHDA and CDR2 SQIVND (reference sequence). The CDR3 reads CASSTTGVGNTIYF. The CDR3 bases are TGTGCCAGTAGCACGACAGGGGTCGGAAACACCATATATTTT. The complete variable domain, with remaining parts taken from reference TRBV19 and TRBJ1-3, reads DGGITQSPKYLFRKEGQNVTLSCEQNLNHDAMYWYRQDPGQGLRLIYYSQIVNDFQKGDIAEGYSVSREKKESFPLTVTSAQKNPTAFYLCASSTTGVGNTIYFGEGSWLTVV.

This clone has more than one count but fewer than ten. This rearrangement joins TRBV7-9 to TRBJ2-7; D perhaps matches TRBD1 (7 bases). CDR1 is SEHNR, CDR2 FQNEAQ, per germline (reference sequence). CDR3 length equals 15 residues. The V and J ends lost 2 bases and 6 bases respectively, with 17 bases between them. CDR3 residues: CASSLTSGGSGEQYF. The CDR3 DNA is TGTGCCAGCAGCTTAACCTCAGGGGGGTCAGGCGAGCAGTACTTC.

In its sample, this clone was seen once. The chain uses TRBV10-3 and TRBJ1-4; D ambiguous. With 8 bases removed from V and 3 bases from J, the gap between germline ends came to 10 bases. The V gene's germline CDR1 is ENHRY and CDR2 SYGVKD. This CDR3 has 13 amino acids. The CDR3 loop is CAIAAAANEKLFF. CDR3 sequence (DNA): TGTGCCATCGCCGCCGCGGCTAATGAAAAACTGTTTTTT.

This chain's CDR3 is CASSRGGSSYEQYF. CDR3 nucleotide sequence: TGTGCCAGCAGCCGAGGTGGGAGCTCCTACGAGCAGTACTTC. The chain couples TRBV3-1 (or the pseudogene TRBV3-2) to TRBJ2-7; D possibly corresponds to TRBD2 (5 bases). Trimming stripped 4 bases from V and 0 bases from J, with 10 bases between. This CDR3 has 14 residues. Per germline, CDR1 LGHDT and CDR2 YNNKEL (reference sequence).

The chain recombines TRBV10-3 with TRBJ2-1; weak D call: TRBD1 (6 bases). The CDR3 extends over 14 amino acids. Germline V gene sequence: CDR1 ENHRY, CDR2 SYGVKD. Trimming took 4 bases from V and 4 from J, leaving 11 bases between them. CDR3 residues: CAISGTTGYNEQFF. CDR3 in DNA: TGTGCCATCAGTGGTACTACAGGGTACAATGAGCAGTTCTTC.

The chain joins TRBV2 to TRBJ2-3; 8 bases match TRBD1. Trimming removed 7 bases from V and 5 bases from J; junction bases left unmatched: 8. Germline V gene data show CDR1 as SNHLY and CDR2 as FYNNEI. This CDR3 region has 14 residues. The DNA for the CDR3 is TGTGCCAGCAAGGGCAGGGGGCTTGGAGATACGCAGTATTTT. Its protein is CASKGRGLGDTQYF.

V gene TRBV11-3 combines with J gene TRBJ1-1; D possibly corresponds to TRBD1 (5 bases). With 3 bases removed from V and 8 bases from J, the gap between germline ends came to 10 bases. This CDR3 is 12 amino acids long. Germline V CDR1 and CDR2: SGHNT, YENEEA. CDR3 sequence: CASSLGRTEAFF. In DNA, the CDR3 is TGTGCCAGCAGCTTGGGCCGGACAGAAGCTTTCTTT.

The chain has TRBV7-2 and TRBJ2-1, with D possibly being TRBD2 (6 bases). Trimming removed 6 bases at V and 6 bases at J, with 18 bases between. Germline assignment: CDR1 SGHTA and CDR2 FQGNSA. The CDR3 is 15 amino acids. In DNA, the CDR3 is TGTGCCAGCAGTTTCCCGGGACTTCAGACCAATGAGCAGTTCTTC. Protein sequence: CASSFPGLQTNEQFF.

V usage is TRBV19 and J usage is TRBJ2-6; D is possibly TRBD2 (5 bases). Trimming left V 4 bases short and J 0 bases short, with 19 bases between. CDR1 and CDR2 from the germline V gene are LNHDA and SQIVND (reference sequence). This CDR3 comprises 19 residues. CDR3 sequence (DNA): TGTGCCAGTAGTAGGTCTCACGGGGAAAGCTTCTCTGGGGCCAACGTCCTGACTTTC. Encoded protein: CASSRSHGESFSGANVLTF. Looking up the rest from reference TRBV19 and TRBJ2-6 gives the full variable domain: DGGITQSPKYLFRKEGQNVTLSCEQNLNHDAMYWYRQDPGQGLRLIYYSQIVNDFQKGDIAEGYSVSREKKESFPLTVTSAQKNPTAFYLCASSRSHGESFSGANVLTFGAGSRLTVL.

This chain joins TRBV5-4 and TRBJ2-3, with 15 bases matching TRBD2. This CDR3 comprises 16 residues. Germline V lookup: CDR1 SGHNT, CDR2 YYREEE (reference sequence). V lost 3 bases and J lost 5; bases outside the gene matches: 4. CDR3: CASSSRTSGGGDTQYF. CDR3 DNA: TGTGCCAGCAGCTCGAGGACTAGCGGGGGGGGAGATACGCAGTATTTT.

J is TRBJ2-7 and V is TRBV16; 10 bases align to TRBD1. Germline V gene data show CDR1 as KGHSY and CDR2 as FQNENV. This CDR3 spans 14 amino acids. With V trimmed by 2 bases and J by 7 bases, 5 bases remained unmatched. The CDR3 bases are TGTGCCAGCAGCCAAAGACAGGGGGCAGGGGAGCAGTACTTC. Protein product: CASSQRQGAGEQYF.

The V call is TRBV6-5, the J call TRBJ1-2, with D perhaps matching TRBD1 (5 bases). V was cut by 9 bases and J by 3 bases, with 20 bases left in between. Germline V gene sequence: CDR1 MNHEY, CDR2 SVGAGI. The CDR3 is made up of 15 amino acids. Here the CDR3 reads CASHGGAGDDYGYTF. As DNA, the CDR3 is TGTGCCAGTCACGGGGGAGCGGGGGACGACTATGGCTACACCTTC.

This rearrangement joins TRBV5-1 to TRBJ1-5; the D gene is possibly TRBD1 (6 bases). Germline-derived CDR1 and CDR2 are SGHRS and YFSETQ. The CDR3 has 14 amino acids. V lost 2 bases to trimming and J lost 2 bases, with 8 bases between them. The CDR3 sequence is CASSFNRGNQPQHF. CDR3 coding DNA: TGCGCCAGCAGCTTCAACAGGGGCAATCAGCCCCAGCATTTT. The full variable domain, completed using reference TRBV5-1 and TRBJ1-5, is KAGVTQTPRYLIKTRGQQVTLSCSPISGHRSVSWYQQTPGQGLQFLFEYFSETQRNKGNFPGRFSGRQFSNSRSEMNVSTLELGDSALYLCASSFNRGNQPQHFGDGTRLSIL.